Presented here are 7 T cell receptor beta chains from one specimen sequenced in a study of technical replicates of blood from a handful of donors. The repertoire was sequenced with immunoSEQ multiplex PCR; TCRdb's copy has only in-frame clones and lacks some. Of 50,000 to 65,000 clones in the sample, 89% were seen once. Material for sequencing was PBMCs. The receptors here all came from a human donor in good health. Some clones in this sample may be carry-over from other donors' samples.

The rearrangement uses TRBV6-5 and TRBJ2-6; unclear D gene. Trimming removed 8 bases at V and 4 bases at J, with 15 bases between. Germline V gene data show CDR1 as MNHEY and CDR2 as SVGAGI. The CDR3 extends over 15 amino acids. The chain's CDR3 is CASRGARSGANVLTF. CDR3 sequence (DNA): TGTGCCAGCCGCGGAGCTCGGTCCGGGGCCAACGTCCTGACTTTC.

This clone came up a few times. The CDR3 sequence is CASSWTENTEAFF. In DNA form, the CDR3 reads TGTGCCAGCAGTTGGACAGAGAACACTGAAGCTTTCTTT. This chain connects TRBV6-5 to TRBJ1-1; maybe TRBD1 (6 bases). Germline V gives CDR1 MNHEY, CDR2 SVGAGI. The CDR3 is made up of 13 amino acids. V dropped 4 bases and J dropped 1 base, with 7 bases sitting between them.

This sequence joins TRBV30 and TRBJ2-7; D remains ambiguous. V lost 4 bases and J lost 7, with 11 bases in between. The CDR3 totals 11 residues. Germline CDR1 and CDR2: GTSNPN and SVGIG (reference sequence). The CDR3: CAWTERSEQYF. For the CDR3, the DNA is TGTGCCTGGACCGAGAGAAGTGAGCAGTACTTC.

The chain links TRBV9 to TRBJ2-7, with TRBD2 matching 8 bases. After removal of 0 bases from V and 7 bases from J, the junction contained 12 bases not matched to a gene. Germline CDR1 reads SGDLS; CDR2 reads YYNGEE. The CDR3 extends over 16 amino acids. The CDR3: CASSVGGLAGPREQYF. CDR3 DNA sequence: TGTGCCAGCAGCGTAGGAGGGTTAGCGGGACCTCGGGAGCAGTACTTC.

The CDR3 DNA is TGTGCCAGCAGCCCGCGGACAGGGCGGGGCTACACCTTC. Protein sequence: CASSPRTGRGYTF. This chain connects TRBV5-5 to TRBJ1-2; 8 positions match TRBD1. Germline lookup yields CDR1 SGHKS and CDR2 YYEKEE (reference sequence). The ends lost 4 bases at V and 8 bases at J; junction bases unmatched: 7. The CDR3 has 13 residues.

V usage is TRBV6-5 and J usage is TRBJ2-3, with 9 bases lining up with TRBD2. The CDR3 is 15 amino acids. Germline V lookup: CDR1 MNHEY, CDR2 SVGAGI. V dropped 6 bases and J dropped 1; count of bases not matched to a gene: 5. Written as DNA, the CDR3 is TGTGCCAGCAGCCCTCGACTAGCGGGCACAGATACGCAGTATTTT. It codes for CASSPRLAGTDTQYF.

In its sample, this clone was seen once. The V gene is TRBV28, the J gene TRBJ2-7; no definite D call. CDR3 length equals 12 residues. Germline loops: CDR1 MDHEN, CDR2 SYDVKM. The V and J ends lost 5 bases and 5 bases respectively, with 10 bases between them. CDR3 loop: CASSHSPNEQYF. In DNA, the CDR3 is TGTGCCAGCAGTCACTCTCCGAACGAGCAGTACTTC.